This entry lists 31 T cell receptor beta chains sequenced from one sample in a study of T cell changes during pregnancy in multiple sclerosis. Generated by immunoSEQ multiplex PCR, the TCRdb table keeps only in-frame clones and is missing some. The sample lists roughly 84,000 clones; approximately 92% were seen once. Sequencing used peripheral blood, obtained in the third trimester of pregnancy. The receptor source for this set is a female donor in good health, enrolled as a control in a pregnancy study.

This chain joins TRBV5-1 and TRBJ2-1, with 11 bases matching TRBD2. V dropped 3 bases and J dropped 10; count of bases not matched to a gene: 9. This CDR3 contains 15 residues. Germline V gene lookup returns CDR1 SGHRS and CDR2 YFSETQ. The CDR3 nucleotides are TGCGCCAGCAGCTCCCTCGGGACTAGCGGACAAGAGCAGTTCTTC. Its protein product is CASSSLGTSGQEQFF.

J is TRBJ1-5 and V is TRBV2; D perhaps matches TRBD1 (5 bases). Trimming shortened V by 6 bases and J by 0 bases, and 9 bases separated the two germline ends. Germline V gene data show CDR1 as SNHLY and CDR2 as FYNNEI. There are 14 residues in the CDR3. For the CDR3, the DNA is TGTGCCAGCAGCGACAGCTTTAGCAATCAGCCCCAGCATTTT. This translates into CASSDSFSNQPQHF.

The chain links TRBV13 to TRBJ1-1; possible D gene TRBD1, 5 bases. The CDR3 extends over 13 amino acids. Per germline, CDR1 PRHDT and CDR2 FYEKMQ (reference sequence). With 0 bases removed from V and 3 bases from J, the gap between germline ends came to 5 bases. Here the CDR3 DNA reads TGTGCCAGCAGCTTAGGCAGGGACACTGAAGCTTTCTTT. Residues: CASSLGRDTEAFF. Combining the CDR3 with reference TRBV13 and TRBJ1-1 gives the whole variable domain AAGVIQSPRHLIKEKRETATLKCYPIPRHDTVYWYQQGPGQDPQFLISFYEKMQSDKGSIPDRFSAQQFSDYHSELNMSSLELGDSALYFCASSLGRDTEAFFGQGTRLTVV.

The chain employs TRBV15 and TRBJ2-1; 8 nucleotides align to TRBD2. This CDR3 comprises 14 residues. Germline CDR1 and CDR2: LNHNV and YYDKDF (reference sequence). The V gene end was trimmed by 4 bases and the J gene end by 15 bases; junction bases not matched to a gene: 14. CDR3 in amino acids: CATSMTGREAFLFF. CDR3 bases: TGTGCCACCAGCATGACTGGGCGGGAGGCCTTTTTGTTCTTC.

This clone turned up a few times. The CDR3 loop reads CASSAGLAGVYNEQFF. In nucleotides, the CDR3 is TGTGCCAGCAGCGCTGGACTAGCGGGAGTCTACAATGAGCAGTTCTTC. V is TRBV13 and J is TRBJ2-1; TRBD2 matches 13 bases. Germline CDR1 PRHDT, CDR2 FYEKMQ (reference sequence). V lost 5 bases and J lost 3; bases outside the gene matches: 4. This CDR3 is built from 16 residues.

This chain connects TRBV7-9 to TRBJ2-7; weak D call: TRBD2 (6 bases). CDR3 size: 15 residues. CDR1 is SEHNR and CDR2 is FQNEAQ in the germline V gene (reference sequence). Trimming left V 5 bases short and J 0 bases short, with 14 bases between. The CDR3 nucleotides are TGTGCCAGCAGCGCCGGACTACCCACCTCCTACGAGCAGTACTTC. Encoded protein: CASSAGLPTSYEQYF.

The V call is TRBV7-2, the J call TRBJ1-1, with 8 bases aligning to TRBD1. CDR1 and CDR2 from the germline V gene are SGHTA and FQGNSA. The CDR3 is 15 amino acids. V trimming: 4 bases; J trimming: 3 bases; junction bases outside the gene matches: 7. The CDR3 sequence: CASSSRGTGYTEAFF. CDR3 nucleotide sequence: TGTGCCAGCAGCTCAAGAGGGACAGGTTACACTGAAGCTTTCTTT.

The chain is built from TRBV28 and TRBJ2-2, with TRBD1 identical over 8 bases. Germline CDR1 and CDR2: MDHEN and SYDVKM. The CDR3 covers 16 residues. V lost 6 bases, J lost 6 bases, and 12 bases stayed unmatched. The CDR3 region has the DNA TGTGCCAGCAGCTCAATAGGACAGGGAAAGGCCGGGGAGCTGTTTTTT. Protein product: CASSSIGQGKAGELFF. The full variable domain, its missing parts supplied by reference TRBV28 and TRBJ2-2, is DVKVTQSSRYLVKRTGEKVFLECVQDMDHENMFWYRQDPGLGLRLIYFSYDVKMKEKGDIPEGYSVSREKKERFSLILESASTNQTSMYLCASSSIGQGKAGELFFGEGSRLTVL.

The J gene is TRBJ2-7, the V gene TRBV6-1, with 7 bases lining up with TRBD2. The length of the CDR3 is 15 residues. Germline CDR1 is MNHNS and CDR2 is SASEGT. V was clipped by 7 bases and J by 3 bases; unmatched bases: 12. The CDR3 nucleotides read TGTGCCAGCATCGTCGGGCCTAGCGGTATCTACGAGCAGTACTTC. Translated, it gives CASIVGPSGIYEQYF.

The chain links TRBV5-4 to TRBJ2-1; TRBD1 matches at 7 bases. From germline, CDR1 is SGHNT and CDR2 YYREEE (reference sequence). The CDR3 runs to 13 residues. With V trimmed by 2 bases and J by 6 bases, 2 bases remained unmatched. DNA for the CDR3: TGTGCCAGCAGCTTCGGGACAGTCAATGAGCAGTTCTTC. Translated, it gives CASSFGTVNEQFF.

The rearrangement uses TRBV7-9 and TRBJ2-7; tentatively, D is TRBD2 (5 bases). Germline CDR1 SEHNR, CDR2 FQNEAQ (reference sequence). The ends were cut back, 5 bases at V and 2 bases at J, with 13 bases in the middle. The CDR3 sequence is 14 residues long. Written as DNA, the CDR3 is TGTGCCAGCAGCCCCGGGAAGTCCCCCTACGAGCAGTACTTC. Translation: CASSPGKSPYEQYF. Using reference TRBV7-9 and TRBJ2-7 for the parts outside the CDR3, the full variable domain is DTGVSQNPRHKITKRGQNVTFRCDPISEHNRLYWYRQTLGQGPEFLTYFQNEAQLEKSRLLSDRFSAERPKGSFSTLEIQRTEQGDSAMYLCASSPGKSPYEQYFGPGTRLTVT.

The chain is built from TRBV1 and TRBJ1-2; the table's D call TRBD1 went unverified against the DNA. TRBV1 is a documented pseudogene. The CDR3 spans 15 residues. The CDR3 region is CTSSQSSDSDYGYTF. The CDR3 DNA reads as TGCACCAGCAGCCAAAGCTCGGACAGCGACTATGGCTACACCTTC.

This clone was recorded a few times. This chain joins TRBV6-5 and TRBJ2-7, with D possibly matching TRBD2 (6 bases). The CDR3 loop spans 14 amino acids. Germline V CDR1 and CDR2: MNHEY, SVGAGI. V lost 2 bases and J 3 bases, leaving 11 bases between the germline ends. This chain's CDR3 is CASSYGRDGYEQYF. CDR3 nucleotides: TGTGCCAGCAGTTACGGGCGGGACGGCTACGAGCAGTACTTC.

The V gene is TRBV27, the J gene TRBJ1-5, with D uncertain. V gave up 0 bases and J gave up 4 bases, with 10 bases separating them. CDR3 length equals 15 residues. The germline V gene encodes CDR1 MNHEY and CDR2 SMNVEV (reference sequence). CDR3 nucleotide sequence: TGTGCCAGCAGTTTATCGTACAGCCCAAATCAGCCCCAGCATTTT. This sequence encodes CASSLSYSPNQPQHF.

The rearrangement joins TRBV7-9 to TRBJ2-7, with 9 bases aligning to TRBD1. J lost 5 bases, V lost 0 bases, and 2 bases had no gene match. Germline lookup yields CDR1 SEHNR and CDR2 FQNEAQ (reference sequence). There are 14 residues in the CDR3. As DNA, the CDR3 is TGTGCCAGCAGCTTAGCGGGACAGGGCCACGAGCAGTACTTC. Translated: CASSLAGQGHEQYF.

The chain recombines TRBV19 with TRBJ1-5, with TRBD1 matching 9 bases. The CDR3 is 15 residues long. The germline CDR1 and CDR2 sequences are LNHDA and SQIVND (reference sequence). Unmatched junction bases numbered 5, after V lost 5 bases and J lost 3 bases. In DNA form, the CDR3 reads TGTGCCAGTAGTGTGAGGGACAGGGACAATCAGCCCCAGCATTTT. It specifies CASSVRDRDNQPQHF.

The rearrangement joins TRBV1 to TRBJ2-7; TRBD1 is the table's D call, not checked against the DNA. TRBV1 is a pseudogene locus. The length of the CDR3 is 16 residues. The CDR3 DNA follows: TGCACCAGCAGCCAAGAGCCACGGCAGGGTACGGACGAGCAGTACTTC. Translating gives CTSSQEPRQGTDEQYF.

V is TRBV28 and J is TRBJ2-7, with TRBD1 matching over 7 bases. The CDR3 spans 14 residues. Per germline, CDR1 MDHEN and CDR2 SYDVKM. The V segment lost 3 bases and the J segment 0 bases; nucleotides outside the gene matches: 2. CDR3 bases: TGTGCCAGCAGTTTGGACAGGATCTCCTACGAGCAGTACTTC. It is translated as CASSLDRISYEQYF.

The chain carries TRBV7-2 and TRBJ2-2, with 7 bases lining up with TRBD2. Germline V gene sequence: CDR1 SGHTA, CDR2 FQGNSA. The CDR3 covers 17 residues. Trimming at V came to 1 base and at J to 4 bases, leaving 9 bases not matched to a gene. The CDR3 DNA follows: TGTGCCAGCAGCTTAGTGGGCGGGAGCGGGCCCACCGGGGAGCTGTTTTTT. It encodes CASSLVGGSGPTGELFF.

The chain recombines TRBV29-1 with TRBJ1-5; D not certain. V lost 6 bases and J lost 0, with 9 bases in between. The germline V gene has CDR1 SQVTM and CDR2 ANQGSEA. The CDR3 is 13 residues long. The CDR3 region has the DNA TGCAGCGTCATTTTCAATAGCAATCAGCCCCAGCATTTT. Its protein is CSVIFNSNQPQHF. The complete variable domain, with remaining parts taken from reference TRBV29-1 and TRBJ1-5, reads SAVISQKPSRDICQRGTSLTIQCQVDSQVTMMFWYRQQPGQSLTLIATANQGSEATYESGFVIDKFPISRPNLTFSTLTVSNMSPEDSSIYLCSVIFNSNQPQHFGDGTRLSIL.

This sequence joins TRBV2 and TRBJ2-5; 12 positions agree with TRBD2. Germline-derived CDR1 and CDR2 are SNHLY and FYNNEI. The CDR3 length is 16 residues. Trimming cost V 6 bases and J 5 bases; bases outside gene matches: 10. CDR3 sequence: CASRSGTSGSGETQYF. The CDR3 DNA sequence: TGTGCCAGCAGGTCGGGGACTAGCGGGTCGGGCGAGACCCAGTACTTC.

V and J are TRBV7-2 and TRBJ2-1, with D unclear. Trimming took off 0 bases at V and 7 bases at J, with 7 bases between the two ends. Germline CDR1 reads SGHTA; CDR2 reads FQGNSA. This CDR3 comprises 13 residues. The CDR3, as DNA: TGTGCCAGCAGCTTAGCGAAGGAGAATGAGCAGTTCTTC. Translated, it gives CASSLAKENEQFF. The full variable domain, rest sourced from reference TRBV7-2 and TRBJ2-1, is GAGVSQSPSNKVTEKGKDVELRCDPISGHTALYWYRQSLGQGLEFLIYFQGNSAPDKSGLPSDRFSAERTGGSVSTLTIQRTQQEDSAVYLCASSLAKENEQFFGPGTRLTVL.

The V and J genes are TRBV11-2 and TRBJ2-7; 7 nucleotides agree with TRBD2. This CDR3 region has 13 residues. From germline, CDR1 is SGHAT and CDR2 FQNNGV. V was pared by 1 base and J by 3 bases, with 0 bases of the junction left unmatched. In DNA form, the CDR3 reads TGTGCCAGCAGCTTAGGCGGGGGCTACGAGCAGTACTTC. Translation gives CASSLGGGYEQYF. The entire variable domain, with the rest obtained from reference TRBV11-2 and TRBJ2-7, is as follows: EAGVAQSPRYKIIEKRQSVAFWCNPISGHATLYWYQQILGQGPKLLIQFQNNGVVDDSQLPKDRFSAERLKGVDSTLKIQPAKLEDSAVYLCASSLGGGYEQYFGPGTRLTVT.

The V call is TRBV10-3, the J call TRBJ2-7, with 8 positions matching TRBD1. The CDR3 sequence is 17 residues long. The V segment lost 5 bases and the J segment 4 bases; nucleotides outside the gene matches: 16. The germline gives CDR1 ENHRY, CDR2 SYGVKD. In DNA, the CDR3 is TGTGCCATCAGTTCTGAACAGGGGGGCTCGGGCGTTTACGAGCAGTACTTC. It translates to CAISSEQGGSGVYEQYF.

The chain recombines TRBV30 with TRBJ2-5, with TRBD1 identical over 7 bases. This CDR3 has 14 residues. J gave up 0 bases and V 1 base, and 2 bases lay outside the gene matches. Germline-derived CDR1 and CDR2 are GTSNPN and SVGIG (reference sequence). The CDR3: CAWSEDRYQETQYF. The CDR3 nucleotides are TGTGCCTGGAGTGAGGACAGGTACCAAGAGACCCAGTACTTC.

This clone has just one count. The chain carries TRBV9 and TRBJ2-2; TRBD2 matches 7 bases. The CDR3 loop spans 16 amino acids. Germline assignment: CDR1 SGDLS and CDR2 YYNGEE. The trim removed 0 bases at V and 5 bases at J, leaving 7 bases unmatched. The CDR3 bases are TGTGCCAGCAGCGTAGCCAGCGGGAAGGTAACCGGGGAGCTGTTTTTT. Amino acids: CASSVASGKVTGELFF. The full variable domain, with the rest looked up from reference TRBV9 and TRBJ2-2, is DSGVTQTPKHLITATGQRVTLRCSPRSGDLSVYWYQQSLDQGLQFLIQYYNGEERAKGNILERFSAQQFPDLHSELNLSSLELGDSALYFCASSVASGKVTGELFFGEGSRLTVL.

The V call is TRBV7-9, the J call TRBJ2-5; TRBD1 aligns across 8 bases. CDR1 is SEHNR and CDR2 is FQNEAQ in the germline V gene (reference sequence). J gave up 4 bases and V 4 bases, and 5 bases lay outside the gene matches. This CDR3 has 14 amino acids. The CDR3 reads CASSSPGQGETQYF. In DNA form, the CDR3 reads TGTGCCAGCAGCTCCCCCGGACAGGGAGAGACCCAGTACTTC.

The chain employs TRBV28 and TRBJ2-2; 8 bases are a match to TRBD1. The CDR3 extends over 17 amino acids. Trimming removed 4 bases from V and 1 base from J; junction bases left unmatched: 8. Per germline, CDR1 MDHEN and CDR2 SYDVKM. The CDR3 region has the DNA TGTGCCAGCAGTTCTCAAAGGACAGGGTGGAACACCGGGGAGCTGTTTTTT. This codes for CASSSQRTGWNTGELFF.

The chain joins TRBV5-1 to TRBJ1-1, with 8 bases fitting TRBD1. Germline CDR1 and CDR2: SGHRS and YFSETQ. The CDR3 length is 12 residues. J lost 5 bases, V lost 3 bases, and 0 bases had no gene match. CDR3 in amino acids: CASSWTGTEAFF. The DNA for the CDR3 is TGCGCCAGCAGCTGGACAGGGACTGAAGCTTTCTTT. Variable domain in full (rest from reference TRBV5-1 and TRBJ1-1): KAGVTQTPRYLIKTRGQQVTLSCSPISGHRSVSWYQQTPGQGLQFLFEYFSETQRNKGNFPGRFSGRQFSNSRSEMNVSTLELGDSALYLCASSWTGTEAFFGQGTRLTVV.

This chain connects TRBV4-1 to TRBJ1-6, with 7 bases identical to TRBD1. Germline CDR1 and CDR2: MGHRA and YSYEKL. V lost 3 bases to trimming and J lost 2 bases; unmatched junction nucleotides: 7. This CDR3 is 17 amino acids long. CDR3 amino acids: CASSHGRQGPYNSPLHF. CDR3 nucleotide sequence: TGCGCCAGCAGCCACGGTAGACAGGGCCCCTATAATTCACCCCTCCACTTT.

This clone was picked up a small number of times. In nucleotides, the CDR3 is TGCGCCAGCAGCCAAGCCCTAGGGGCTAGCGGGAGGCCTGAGCAGTTCTTC. Its translation: CASSQALGASGRPEQFF. The J gene is TRBJ2-1, the V gene TRBV4-1, with 11 bases that match TRBD2. Germline assignment: CDR1 MGHRA and CDR2 YSYEKL. J was trimmed by 9 bases and V by 1 base; bases with no gene match: 11. The CDR3 covers 17 residues.